These 22 T cell receptor beta chains were sequenced from one sample in a study of Graves' ophthalmopathy and Graves' hyperthyroidism. Amplifying from RNA transcripts, the study obtained TCR beta CDR3 regions. Second-round multiplex PCR came after a first-round RT-PCR that employed HTBI primers. TCRdb reprocessed the multiplex PCR reads via MiXCR and lists one record per CDR3 protein. The table has 200,000 to 250,000 distinct CDR3 sequences, about 22% seen once. Sequenced: peripheral blood. These receptors originate from a woman aged 45-59 years with Graves' ophthalmopathy.

This clonotype showed up many times. This chain connects TRBV12-5 to TRBJ1-3; 7 positions match TRBD1. With V trimmed by 5 bases and J by 2 bases, 6 bases remained unmatched. The germline CDR1 and CDR2 sequences are LGHNT and FRNRAP. The CDR3 consists of 15 residues. CDR3 in amino acids: CASGPQGGAGNTIYF. The DNA for the CDR3 is TGTGCTAGTGGTCCTCAGGGGGGTGCTGGAAACACCATATATTTT.

The sample holds many counts of this clonotype. The chain links TRBV29-1 to TRBJ1-1, with no clear D. The V gene lost 5 bases and the J gene lost 0 bases, with 10 bases spanning the gap. From germline, CDR1 is SQVTM and CDR2 ANQGSEA. This CDR3 region has 13 residues. The CDR3 here is CSVLSAVNTEAFF. The DNA of the CDR3 is TGCAGCGTTCTCTCGGCCGTGAACACTGAAGCTTTCTTT.

The chain combines TRBV19 with TRBJ2-5; 9 bases are a match to TRBD1. The CDR3 is made up of 15 amino acids. Germline V gene sequence: CDR1 LNHDA, CDR2 SQIVND (reference sequence). V shed 4 bases, J shed 1 base, and the junction held 4 bases outside the gene matches. The CDR3 region is CASSTTGQGQETQYF. CDR3 in DNA: TGTGCCAGTAGTACCACGGGACAGGGCCAAGAGACCCAGTACTTC.

This clonotype has ten or more counts. The gene calls are TRBV24-1 and TRBJ2-4; D possibly corresponds to TRBD2 (7 bases). Germline V gene sequence: CDR1 KGHDR, CDR2 SFDVKD. V lost 3 bases, J lost 7 bases, and 15 bases lay in between. The CDR3 spans 15 residues. The chain's CDR3 is CATSDGGARMNIQYF. The DNA of the CDR3 is TGTGCCACCAGTGATGGGGGGGCGCGGATGAACATTCAGTACTTC.

This clonotype was detected many times. The chain is built from TRBV18 and TRBJ2-7; 8 nucleotides align to TRBD1. With 3 bases clipped from V and 7 bases from J, the junction kept 5 bases outside the gene matches. Germline V gives CDR1 KGHSH, CDR2 LQKENI. The CDR3 is 13 amino acids. As DNA, the CDR3 is TGTGCCAGCTCACCCCGGGACAGGAATGAGCAGTACTTC. Translated, it gives CASSPRDRNEQYF.

The chain couples TRBV28 to TRBJ1-2; D is ambiguous. V was cut by 7 bases and J by 1 base, with 10 bases left in between. The CDR3 extends over 13 amino acids. Germline CDR1 is MDHEN and CDR2 is SYDVKM. CDR3 sequence: CASTLRGNYGYTF. CDR3 bases: TGTGCCAGCACCCTTCGGGGTAACTATGGCTACACCTTC.

This clonotype showed up many times. This chain uses TRBV9 with TRBJ1-1; a possible D gene is TRBD1 (5 bases). The CDR3 extends over 15 amino acids. The germline CDR1 and CDR2 sequences are SGDLS and YYNGEE. V lost 3 bases and J 6 bases, leaving 18 bases between the germline ends. DNA for the CDR3: TGTGCCAGCAGCGGGCCGGGACCACAAGCGGCTGAAGCTTTCTTT. Its translation: CASSGPGPQAAEAFF.

This clonotype was seen repeatedly, ten times or more. This chain joins TRBV19 and TRBJ1-5, with TRBD1 matching 12 bases. The J segment lost 5 bases and the V segment lost 6 bases, leaving 11 bases of the junction unmatched. The CDR3 is 17 amino acids. Germline V gene lookup returns CDR1 LNHDA and CDR2 SQIVND (reference sequence). The chain's CDR3 is CASSNSGTGGGDQPQHF. DNA for the CDR3: TGTGCCAGTAGCAATTCCGGGACAGGGGGCGGCGATCAGCCCCAGCATTTT. Combining the CDR3 with reference TRBV19 and TRBJ1-5 gives the whole variable domain DGGITQSPKYLFRKEGQNVTLSCEQNLNHDAMYWYRQDPGQGLRLIYYSQIVNDFQKGDIAEGYSVSREKKESFPLTVTSAQKNPTAFYLCASSNSGTGGGDQPQHFGDGTRLSIL.

There are many counts of this clonotype. This chain uses TRBV28 with TRBJ2-7, with D hard to call. Germline assignment: CDR1 MDHEN and CDR2 SYDVKM. There are 13 residues in the CDR3. Trimming left V 1 base short and J 3 bases short, with 7 bases between. In DNA, the CDR3 is TGTGCCAGCAGTTTATCCACTCACTACGAGCAGTACTTC. Translating it yields CASSLSTHYEQYF.

A few counts support this clonotype. The V call is TRBV6-2 or TRBV6-3, the J call TRBJ2-5, with 12 bases matching TRBD2. The CDR3 loop spans 15 amino acids. Germline V lookup: CDR1 MNHEY, CDR2 SVGEGT. J was trimmed by 4 bases and V by 6 bases; bases with no gene match: 6. Written as DNA, the CDR3 is TGTGCCAGCAGATCCCCACTAGCGGGAGGAGAGACCCAGTACTTC. Protein: CASRSPLAGGETQYF.

CDR3: CASGLGPKPYGYTF. DNA of the CDR3: TGTGCTAGTGGTTTGGGCCCTAAACCCTATGGCTACACCTTC. This chain joins TRBV12-5 and TRBJ1-2; D ambiguous. CDR1 and CDR2 from the germline V gene are LGHNT and FRNRAP. This CDR3 region has 14 residues. V was shortened by 1 base and J by 4 bases, with 10 bases between the two germline ends. The whole variable domain, remainder taken from reference TRBV12-5 and TRBJ1-2, is DARVTQTPRHKVTEMGQEVTMRCQPILGHNTVFWYRQTMMQGLELLAYFRNRAPLDDSGMPKDRFSAEMPDATLATLKIQPSEPRDSAVYFCASGLGPKPYGYTFGSGTRLTVV.

This clonotype has ten or more counts. J is TRBJ2-7 and V is TRBV20-1; D perhaps matches TRBD1 (7 bases). Per the germline V gene, CDR1 is DFQATT and CDR2 is SNEGSKA (reference sequence). V lost 6 bases to trimming and J lost 2 bases, with 14 bases between them. CDR3 length: 13 amino acids. DNA for the CDR3: TGCAGTGCCCCCGGAGGGGGCGCCTACGAGCAGTACTTC. Amino acids: CSAPGGGAYEQYF.

J is TRBJ1-1 and V is TRBV6-1; maybe TRBD1 (6 bases). CDR1 is MNHNS, CDR2 SASEGT, per germline. This CDR3 region has 14 residues. With 10 bases removed from V and 1 base from J, the gap between germline ends came to 16 bases. The CDR3 DNA reads TGTGCCACCGCAAGACAGGAGACGAACACTGAAGCTTTCTTT. Translation gives CATARQETNTEAFF.

This clonotype was observed many times. This chain joins TRBV18 and TRBJ2-5; D is unclear. Germline V lookup: CDR1 KGHSH, CDR2 LQKENI. This CDR3 is 13 amino acids long. Deletions cut 6 bases from V and 3 bases from J, with 11 bases between. This chain's CDR3 is CASSLILEETQYF. The CDR3 DNA is TGTGCCAGCTCCCTCATATTGGAAGAGACCCAGTACTTC. Filled out from reference TRBV18 and TRBJ2-5, the complete variable domain reads NAGVMQNPRHLVRRRGQEARLRCSPMKGHSHVYWYRQLPEEGLKFMVYLQKENIIDESGMPKERFSAEFPKEGPSILRIQQVVRGDSAAYFCASSLILEETQYFGPGTRLLVL.

This clonotype appeared many times. Possible read error: a much larger clone is one base away. V and J are TRBV7-3 and TRBJ1-1; tentative D call: TRBD1 (5 bases). The CDR3 totals 13 residues. CDR1 and CDR2 from the germline V gene are SGHTA and FQGTGA. Trimming removed 6 bases at V and 1 base at J, with 9 bases between. This CDR3 is CASRRQPNTEAFF. CDR3 DNA: TGTGCCAGCAGACGACAGCCGAACACTGAAGCTTTCTTT.

The table lists this clonotype with many counts. This chain's CDR3 is CSAEARSDIQYF. The DNA of the CDR3 is TGCAGTGCTGAGGCCAGGAGCGACATTCAGTACTTC. The chain joins TRBV20-1 to TRBJ2-4; D gene uncertain. Germline V gene sequence: CDR1 DFQATT, CDR2 SNEGSKA (reference sequence). V was cut by 5 bases and J by 8 bases, with 13 bases left in between. CDR3 size: 12 residues.

The CDR3 DNA reads TGTGCCAGCAAAGCTAGCGGGAGGAAGTTGGCCGGGGAGACCCAGTACTTC. Translating gives CASKASGRKLAGETQYF. This rearrangement joins TRBV28 to TRBJ2-5, with 11 bases lining up with TRBD2. CDR1 is MDHEN, CDR2 SYDVKM, per germline. The CDR3 contains 17 residues. Trimming at V came to 7 bases and at J to 5 bases, leaving 15 bases not matched to a gene. Variable domain in full (rest from reference TRBV28 and TRBJ2-5): DVKVTQSSRYLVKRTGEKVFLECVQDMDHENMFWYRQDPGLGLRLIYFSYDVKMKEKGDIPEGYSVSREKKERFSLILESASTNQTSMYLCASKASGRKLAGETQYFGPGTRLLVL.

The chain employs TRBV11-2 and TRBJ2-7; 11 positions agree with TRBD2. This CDR3 is built from 18 residues. Germline lookup yields CDR1 SGHAT and CDR2 FQNNGV. Trimming cost V 2 bases and J 6 bases; bases outside gene matches: 15. CDR3 bases: TGTGCCAGCAGCTTAAGAGGGGGGGGCCTAGCGGGAGGAGGCGAGCAGTACTTC. It codes for CASSLRGGGLAGGGEQYF.

In its sample, this clonotype was seen a few times. The V call is TRBV25-1, the J call TRBJ2-5, with no clear D. Germline V CDR1 and CDR2: MGHDK, SYGVNS. The CDR3 is 14 amino acids. Trimming removed 3 bases at V and 5 bases at J, with 13 bases between. CDR3 in DNA: TGTGCCAGCAGTGACCACGGACCAGTGGAGACCCAGTACTTC. Translating gives CASSDHGPVETQYF. The variable domain in full, with the rest retrieved from reference TRBV25-1 and TRBJ2-5, is EADIYQTPRYLVIGTGKKITLECSQTMGHDKMYWYQQDPGMELHLIHYSYGVNSTEKGDLSSESTVSRIRTEHFPLTLESARPSHTSQYLCASSDHGPVETQYFGPGTRLLVL.

The chain recombines TRBV7-9 with TRBJ1-2; no clear D gene. Germline V gene data show CDR1 as SEHNR and CDR2 as FQNEAQ (reference sequence). With 4 bases removed from V and 2 bases from J, the gap between germline ends came to 5 bases. The length of the CDR3 is 12 residues. This CDR3 is CASSSDNYGYTF. CDR3 nucleotides: TGTGCCAGCAGCTCAGACAACTATGGCTACACCTTC.

The V and J genes are TRBV12-3 or TRBV12-4 and TRBJ1-5; a weak D match, TRBD1 (5 bases). V was cut by 7 bases and J by 2 bases, with 12 bases left in between. The CDR3 runs to 14 residues. The CDR3 loop reads CASTMGLGNQPQHF. The CDR3, as DNA: TGTGCCAGCACCATGGGACTCGGCAATCAGCCCCAGCATTTT.

This clonotype has a count of ten or more. The CDR3 spells CSAAQGTKNIQYF. CDR3 DNA sequence: TGCAGTGCTGCACAGGGGACAAAAAACATTCAGTACTTC. The chain uses TRBV20-1 and TRBJ2-4, with TRBD1 identical over 7 bases. The CDR3 spans 13 residues. V shed 5 bases and J 4 bases; nucleotides not matched to a gene: 5. Germline CDR1 reads DFQATT; CDR2 reads SNEGSKA (reference sequence).